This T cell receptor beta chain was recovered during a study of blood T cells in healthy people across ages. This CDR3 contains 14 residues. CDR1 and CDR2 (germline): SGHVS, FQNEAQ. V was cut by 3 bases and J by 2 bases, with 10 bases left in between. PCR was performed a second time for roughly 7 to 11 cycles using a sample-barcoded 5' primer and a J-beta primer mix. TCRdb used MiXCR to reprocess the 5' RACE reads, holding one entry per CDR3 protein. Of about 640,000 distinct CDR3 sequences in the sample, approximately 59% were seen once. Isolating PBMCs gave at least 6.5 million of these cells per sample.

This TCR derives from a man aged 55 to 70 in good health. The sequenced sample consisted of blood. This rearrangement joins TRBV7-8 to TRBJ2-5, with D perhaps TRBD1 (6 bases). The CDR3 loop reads CASSLYGQQETQYF. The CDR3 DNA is TGTGCCAGCAGCTTGTACGGACAGCAAGAGACCCAGTACTTC.